This is a list of T cell receptor beta chains from one sample in a study of T cells after yellow fever vaccination. TCRdb reprocessed the 5' RACE reads via MiXCR and lists one record per CDR3 protein. The data show tens of thousands of distinct CDR3 sequences, around 7.7% seen once. The sample was CD8+ T cells sorted from PBMCs, taken on the day of the yellow fever booster vaccination. Receptors were obtained from a man between 25 and 39 years old who received the YFV17D yellow fever vaccine. CDR3s leave out the opening cysteine and the closing phenylalanine or tryptophan. Each record gives: CDR3 protein, V gene, clone size, J gene. Clone size is shown for a subset of rows, as once, few, many or a class of expanded clone.

CDR3aa: SASGLHTGELF
v_gene: TRBV20-1
abundance: few
j_gene: TRBJ2-2

CDR3aa: ASSLFATPISTDTQY
v_gene: TRBV27
abundance: few
j_gene: TRBJ2-3

CDR3aa: ASSLTVNTEAF
v_gene: TRBV6-5
abundance: few
j_gene: TRBJ1-1

CDR3aa: ASSQIQGADTEAF
v_gene: TRBV4-1
abundance: few
j_gene: TRBJ1-1

CDR3aa: SARDGQDNTEAF
v_gene: TRBV20-1
abundance: few
j_gene: TRBJ1-1

CDR3aa: ASSHGFRTGQPEQY
v_gene: TRBV4-3
abundance: few
j_gene: TRBJ2-7

CDR3aa: ASSQAANTEAF
v_gene: TRBV25-1
abundance: few
j_gene: TRBJ1-1

CDR3aa: ASSERGESTDTQY
v_gene: TRBV6-4
abundance: few
j_gene: TRBJ2-3

CDR3aa: ASSFQQGAHEQY
v_gene: TRBV6-2/TRBV6-3
abundance: -
j_gene: TRBJ2-7

CDR3aa: ASSFGPPGTLNEQF
v_gene: TRBV7-6
abundance: few
j_gene: TRBJ2-1

CDR3aa: ATSRTGGRKF
v_gene: TRBV15
abundance: many
j_gene: TRBJ2-1

CDR3aa: SARGLAGGWNEQY
v_gene: TRBV20-1
abundance: many
j_gene: TRBJ2-7

CDR3aa: AWSEMGPGNTDTQY
v_gene: TRBV30
abundance: few
j_gene: TRBJ2-3

CDR3aa: ASLGCGSGTDTQY
v_gene: TRBV7-3
abundance: few
j_gene: TRBJ2-3

CDR3aa: ASSLPRGIDTDTQY
v_gene: TRBV5-6
abundance: few
j_gene: TRBJ2-3

CDR3aa: ATSDSTGRETQY
v_gene: TRBV24-1
abundance: -
j_gene: TRBJ2-5

CDR3aa: ASSIGQGGETQY
v_gene: TRBV28
abundance: few
j_gene: TRBJ2-5

CDR3aa: SARDGIAETNTGELF
v_gene: TRBV20-1
abundance: -
j_gene: TRBJ2-2

CDR3aa: ASSPGQGVETQY
v_gene: TRBV12-3/TRBV12-4
abundance: many
j_gene: TRBJ2-5

CDR3aa: ASSPGTSHYEQY
v_gene: TRBV27
abundance: -
j_gene: TRBJ2-7

CDR3aa: ASSRKRSGAYEQY
v_gene: TRBV12-3/TRBV12-4
abundance: many
j_gene: TRBJ2-7

CDR3aa: ATYHVAGGTGELF
v_gene: TRBV28
abundance: many
j_gene: TRBJ2-2

CDR3aa: ASSLRGLDNEQF
v_gene: TRBV4-1
abundance: -
j_gene: TRBJ2-1

CDR3aa: ASSTGVSTDTQY
v_gene: TRBV5-1
abundance: few
j_gene: TRBJ2-3

CDR3aa: ASSGLVRGETQY
v_gene: TRBV7-6
abundance: many
j_gene: TRBJ2-5

CDR3aa: ASTQGPLIVDGAVEYEQY
v_gene: TRBV28
abundance: many
j_gene: TRBJ2-7

CDR3aa: ASSVVGNIQY
v_gene: TRBV9
abundance: few
j_gene: TRBJ2-4

CDR3aa: ASSVSGTNTGELF
v_gene: TRBV7-8
abundance: many
j_gene: TRBJ2-2

CDR3aa: ASSASLVADTQY
v_gene: TRBV2
abundance: -
j_gene: TRBJ2-3

CDR3aa: ASSLYGTGSWDTQY
v_gene: TRBV27
abundance: -
j_gene: TRBJ2-3

CDR3aa: SAPRTSGSSYEQY
v_gene: TRBV20-1
abundance: many
j_gene: TRBJ2-7

CDR3aa: ASSSPSAGQGPYEQY
v_gene: TRBV5-6
abundance: many
j_gene: TRBJ2-7

CDR3aa: ASSGRTSGSDTQY
v_gene: TRBV2
abundance: -
j_gene: TRBJ2-3

CDR3aa: ASSRLVADVPYNEQF
v_gene: TRBV7-3
abundance: few
j_gene: TRBJ2-1

CDR3aa: ASSLGGQGRRMNTEAF
v_gene: TRBV11-2
abundance: few
j_gene: TRBJ1-1

CDR3aa: ASTQAASSYNEQF
v_gene: TRBV19
abundance: -
j_gene: TRBJ2-1

CDR3aa: ASSEGTRMDEQF
v_gene: TRBV10-1
abundance: -
j_gene: TRBJ2-1

CDR3aa: ASSQDPSRLAGSTDTQY
v_gene: TRBV4-2
abundance: few
j_gene: TRBJ2-3

CDR3aa: ASSLRTSGYDNEQF
v_gene: TRBV7-9
abundance: -
j_gene: TRBJ2-1

CDR3aa: ASSLGQGIHEQY
v_gene: TRBV7-6
abundance: few
j_gene: TRBJ2-7

CDR3aa: ASSYSVGHQYNEQF
v_gene: TRBV6-5
abundance: many
j_gene: TRBJ2-1

CDR3aa: ASRDLQGRNTGELF
v_gene: TRBV7-6
abundance: many
j_gene: TRBJ2-2

CDR3aa: ASSSSGSGVDTQY
v_gene: TRBV7-9
abundance: few
j_gene: TRBJ2-3

CDR3aa: ASSIDGSLVYNEQF
v_gene: TRBV19
abundance: -
j_gene: TRBJ2-1

CDR3aa: ASSLPTGKTYNEQF
v_gene: TRBV5-1
abundance: -
j_gene: TRBJ2-1

CDR3aa: ASSEEGANTEAF
v_gene: TRBV9
abundance: few
j_gene: TRBJ1-1

CDR3aa: ASSSVLGETQY
v_gene: TRBV27
abundance: many
j_gene: TRBJ2-5

CDR3aa: ASSFQGGGELF
v_gene: TRBV12-3/TRBV12-4
abundance: few
j_gene: TRBJ2-2

CDR3aa: ASSQATTSGYEQY
v_gene: TRBV4-3
abundance: few
j_gene: TRBJ2-7

CDR3aa: ASSKPADTQY
v_gene: TRBV19
abundance: few
j_gene: TRBJ2-3